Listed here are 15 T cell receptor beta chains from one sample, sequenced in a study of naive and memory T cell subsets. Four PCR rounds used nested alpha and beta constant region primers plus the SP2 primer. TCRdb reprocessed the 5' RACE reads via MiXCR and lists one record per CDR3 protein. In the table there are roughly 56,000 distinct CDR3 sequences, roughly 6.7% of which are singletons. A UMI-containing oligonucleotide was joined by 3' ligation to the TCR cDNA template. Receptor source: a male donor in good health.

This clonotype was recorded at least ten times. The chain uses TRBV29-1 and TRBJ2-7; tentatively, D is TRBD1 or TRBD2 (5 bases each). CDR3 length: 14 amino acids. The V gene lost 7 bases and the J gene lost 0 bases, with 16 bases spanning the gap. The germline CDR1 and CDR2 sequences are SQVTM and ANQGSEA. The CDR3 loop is CSAVGTASSYEQYF. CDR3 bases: TGCAGCGCTGTAGGGACGGCGAGCTCCTACGAGCAGTACTTC.

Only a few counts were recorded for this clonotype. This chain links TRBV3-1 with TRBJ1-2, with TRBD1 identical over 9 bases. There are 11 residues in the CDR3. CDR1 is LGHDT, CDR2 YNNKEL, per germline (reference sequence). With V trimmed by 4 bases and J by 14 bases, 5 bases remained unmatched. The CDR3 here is CASSPGQGKTF. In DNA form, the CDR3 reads TGTGCCAGCAGCCCGGGACAGGGTAAAACCTTC.

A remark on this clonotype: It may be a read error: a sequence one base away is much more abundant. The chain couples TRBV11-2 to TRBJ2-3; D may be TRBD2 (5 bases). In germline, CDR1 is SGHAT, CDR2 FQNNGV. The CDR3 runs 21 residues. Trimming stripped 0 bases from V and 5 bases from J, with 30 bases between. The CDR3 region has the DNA TGTGCCAGCAGCTTAGAGGAGCAAGCGGTAGGTTTCCCCACCGCGGAAGATACGCAGTATTTT. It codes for CASSLEEQAVGFPTAEDTQYF.

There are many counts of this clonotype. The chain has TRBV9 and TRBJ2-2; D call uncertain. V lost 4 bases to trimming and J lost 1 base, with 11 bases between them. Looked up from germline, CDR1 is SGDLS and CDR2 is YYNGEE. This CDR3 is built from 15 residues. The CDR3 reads CASSPIAVNTGELFF. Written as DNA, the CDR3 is TGTGCCAGCAGCCCGATCGCCGTGAACACCGGGGAGCTGTTTTTT.

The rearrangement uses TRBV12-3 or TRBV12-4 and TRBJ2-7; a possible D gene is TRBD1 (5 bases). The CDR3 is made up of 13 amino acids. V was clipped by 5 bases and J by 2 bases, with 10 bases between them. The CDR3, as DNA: TGTGCCAGCAGTAAGGGGCTGGCCTACGAGCAGTACTTC. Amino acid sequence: CASSKGLAYEQYF.

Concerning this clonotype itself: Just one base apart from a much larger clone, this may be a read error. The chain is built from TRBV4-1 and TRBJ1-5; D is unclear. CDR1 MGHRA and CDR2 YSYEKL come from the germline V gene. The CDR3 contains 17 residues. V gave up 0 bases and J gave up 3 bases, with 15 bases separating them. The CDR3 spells CASSQDASLGINQPQHF. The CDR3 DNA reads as TGCGCCAGCAGCCAAGACGCATCTCTGGGAATCAATCAGCCCCAGCATTTT.

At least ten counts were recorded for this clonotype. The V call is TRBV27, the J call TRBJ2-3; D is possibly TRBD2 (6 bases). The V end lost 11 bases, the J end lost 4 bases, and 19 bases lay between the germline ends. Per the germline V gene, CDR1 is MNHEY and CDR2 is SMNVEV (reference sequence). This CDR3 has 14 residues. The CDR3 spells CASAGPGVPDTQYF. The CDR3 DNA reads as TGTGCCTCAGCAGGACCGGGAGTACCAGATACGCAGTATTTT.

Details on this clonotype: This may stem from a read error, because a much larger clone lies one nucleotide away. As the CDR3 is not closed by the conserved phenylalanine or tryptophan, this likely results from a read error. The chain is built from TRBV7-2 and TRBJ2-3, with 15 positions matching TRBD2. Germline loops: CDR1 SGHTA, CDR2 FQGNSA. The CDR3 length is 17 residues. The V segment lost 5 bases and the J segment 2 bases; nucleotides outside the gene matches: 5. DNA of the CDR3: TGTGCCAGCAGCCGAGGGACTAGCGGGAGGTTCACAGATACGCAGTATTCT. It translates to CASSRGTSGRFTDTQYS.

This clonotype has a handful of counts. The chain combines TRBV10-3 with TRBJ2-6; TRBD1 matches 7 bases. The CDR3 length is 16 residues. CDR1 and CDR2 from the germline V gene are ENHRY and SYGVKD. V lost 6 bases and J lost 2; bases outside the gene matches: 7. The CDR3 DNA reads TGTGCCATCAGCCCGGTCCAGGGGGCTGGGGCCAACGTCCTGACTTTC. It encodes CAISPVQGAGANVLTF.

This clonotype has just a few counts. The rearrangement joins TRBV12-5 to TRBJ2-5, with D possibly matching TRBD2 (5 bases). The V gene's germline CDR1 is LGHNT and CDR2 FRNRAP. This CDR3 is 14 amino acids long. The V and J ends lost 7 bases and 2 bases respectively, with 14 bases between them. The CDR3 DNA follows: TGTGCTAGTGCCCAGCAGACTACGCAAGAGACCCAGTACTTC. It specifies CASAQQTTQETQYF.

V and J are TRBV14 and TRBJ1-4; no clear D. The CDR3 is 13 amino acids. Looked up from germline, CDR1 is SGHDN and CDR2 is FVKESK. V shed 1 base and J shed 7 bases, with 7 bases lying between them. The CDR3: CASSQGGGEKLFF. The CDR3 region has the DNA TGTGCCAGCAGCCAAGGAGGCGGTGAAAAACTGTTTTTT.

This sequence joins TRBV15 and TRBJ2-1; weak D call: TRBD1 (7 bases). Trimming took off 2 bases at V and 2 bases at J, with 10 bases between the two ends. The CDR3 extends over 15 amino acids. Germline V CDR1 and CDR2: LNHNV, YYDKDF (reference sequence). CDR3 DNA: TGTGCCACCAGCAGACAGGGGGGCCCCTACAATGAGCAGTTCTTC. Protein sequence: CATSRQGGPYNEQFF.

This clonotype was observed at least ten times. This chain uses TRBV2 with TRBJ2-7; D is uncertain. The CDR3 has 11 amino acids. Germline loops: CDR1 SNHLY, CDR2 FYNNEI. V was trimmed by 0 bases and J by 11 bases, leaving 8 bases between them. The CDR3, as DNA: TGTGCCAGCAGTGAAGCTGGTCTCGAGTACTTC. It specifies CASSEAGLEYF.

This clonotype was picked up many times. The CDR3 spells CASSWTGGNEKLFF. The CDR3 DNA sequence: TGTGCCAGCAGTTGGACAGGAGGGAATGAAAAACTGTTTTTT. V is TRBV12-3 or TRBV12-4 and J is TRBJ1-4, with 7 bases matching TRBD1. V was pared by 4 bases and J by 5 bases, with 4 bases of the junction left unmatched. This CDR3 is built from 14 residues.

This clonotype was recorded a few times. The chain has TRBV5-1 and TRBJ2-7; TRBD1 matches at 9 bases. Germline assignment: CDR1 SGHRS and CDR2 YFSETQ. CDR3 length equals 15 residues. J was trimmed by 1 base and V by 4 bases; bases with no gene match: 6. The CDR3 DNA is TGCGCCAGCAGCCCCGGAGGGACAGGGTCCTACGAGCAGTACTTC. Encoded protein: CASSPGGTGSYEQYF.